This T cell receptor (beta chain) is from a study of T-cell memory formation after mild COVID-19. CDR1 is LNHDA, CDR2 SQIVND, per germline (reference sequence). The V segment lost 9 bases and the J segment 8 bases; nucleotides outside the gene matches: 7. The CDR3 covers 13 residues. TCRdb fed the 5' RACE reads into MiXCR, producing one record per CDR3 protein. The data contain around 300,000 distinct CDR3 sequences, roughly an eighth of them singletons. There are a few counts of this clonotype. Its antigen remains unknown. Study conclusions and caveats: Pre-infection memory showed some responding clones, and this suggested that cross-reactive memory joined. Whether second-wave clones peaking at day 37 were SARS-CoV-2 specific went unconfirmed.

Material for sequencing was PBMCs or a T cell subset sorted from them (not recorded which). The chain is built from TRBV19 and TRBJ1-6, with 7 positions matching TRBD1. This TCR came from a young man who had mild COVID-19 (a few samples of this study predate the infection). Cell type and time point are not known. Here the CDR3 reads CASTTGRHSPLHF. Written as DNA, the CDR3 is TGTGCCAGCACGACAGGGCGGCATTCACCCCTCCACTTT. The variable domain in full, completed from reference TRBV19 and TRBJ1-6, reads DGGITQSPKYLFRKEGQNVTLSCEQNLNHDAMYWYRQDPGQGLRLIYYSQIVNDFQKGDIAEGYSVSREKKESFPLTVTSAQKNPTAFYLCASTTGRHSPLHFGNGTRLTVT.